This TCR beta chain derives from a study of Ad26.COV2.S vaccination and SARS-CoV-2 variants. Study overall: Participants got Ad26.COV2.S intramuscularly, once or twice 56 days apart.

Specified treatment: roughly 20 received Ad26.COV2.S at low or high dose, single or two shots; a few received placebo; per-sample allocation not given. Samples came from day 63 after the first vaccine or placebo injection. Boston provided a donor who was an adult aged 18-55 years. Libraries were prepared by immunoSEQ multiplex PCR; TCRdb keeps only in-frame clonotypes and omits some of them. The sample contains about 420,000 clones, roughly 88% of which appear only once. The clonotype was recovered from a person between 18 and 65 years old who received the Ad26.COV2.S COVID-19 vaccine or a placebo. The source material was peripheral blood, sampled in a trial of Ad26.COV2.S vaccine versus placebo.

Here the CDR3 reads CASSHGLAGGLSTDTQYF. The CDR3, as DNA: TGTGCCAGCAGCCACGGACTAGCGGGGGGACTCAGCACAGATACGCAGTATTTT. The genes are TRBV4-2 and TRBJ2-3; TRBD2 matches at 14 bases. Germline V gene lookup returns CDR1 LGHNA and CDR2 YNFKEQ. V shed 3 bases, J shed 0 bases, and the junction held 5 bases outside the gene matches. CDR3 size: 18 residues.